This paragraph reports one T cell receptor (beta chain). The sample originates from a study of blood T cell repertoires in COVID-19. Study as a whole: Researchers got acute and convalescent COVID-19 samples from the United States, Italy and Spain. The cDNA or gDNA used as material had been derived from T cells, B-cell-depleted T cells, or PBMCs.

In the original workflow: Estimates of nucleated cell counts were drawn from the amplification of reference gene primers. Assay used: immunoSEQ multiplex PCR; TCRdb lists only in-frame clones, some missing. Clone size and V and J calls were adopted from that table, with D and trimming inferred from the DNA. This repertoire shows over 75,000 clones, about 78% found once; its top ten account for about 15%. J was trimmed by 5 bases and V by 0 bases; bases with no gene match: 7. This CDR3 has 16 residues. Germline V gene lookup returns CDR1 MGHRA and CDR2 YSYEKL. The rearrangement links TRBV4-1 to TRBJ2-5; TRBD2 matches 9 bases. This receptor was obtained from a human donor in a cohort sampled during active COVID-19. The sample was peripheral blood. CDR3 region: CASSQDWAGGQETQYF. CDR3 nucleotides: TGCGCCAGCAGCCAAGACTGGGCGGGGGGGCAGGAGACCCAGTACTTC.